These 23 T cell receptor beta chains share one sample of origin, sequenced in a study of T cell repertoires in cytomegalovirus infection. TCRdb reprocessed the reads with MiXCR, giving one entry per CDR3 protein. The table lists 200,000 to 250,000 distinct CDR3 sequences, about 20% of them singletons. Input material: CD8+ T cells from PBMCs. The receptors shown here come from a human donor in good health (CMV status not recorded). Some clones in this sample may be carry-over from other donors' samples.

The chain joins TRBV6-2 or TRBV6-3 to TRBJ2-1; 10 positions agree with TRBD2. CDR3 length: 18 residues. Germline trimming cut 0 bases from V and 4 bases from J; bases unmatched to any gene: 9. Germline V gives CDR1 MNHEY, CDR2 SVGEGT. The CDR3 DNA is TGTGCCAGCAGTTACTCTCGAGTTAGCGGGGGGCTTTACAATGAGCAGTTCTTC. Translation: CASSYSRVSGGLYNEQFF.

V usage is TRBV4-1 and J usage is TRBJ2-1; D not certain. V lost 0 bases and J 9 bases, leaving 12 bases between the germline ends. The V gene's germline CDR1 is MGHRA and CDR2 YSYEKL. CDR3 length equals 14 residues. CDR3 coding DNA: TGCGCCAGCAGCCAAGATGGACCCCGGCTTGAGCAGTTCTTC. Encoded protein: CASSQDGPRLEQFF.

This clonotype was detected a few times. The J gene is TRBJ2-1, the V gene TRBV15; D perhaps matches TRBD2 (5 bases). The CDR3 sequence is 14 residues long. CDR1 LNHNV and CDR2 YYDKDF come from the germline V gene (reference sequence). V lost 4 bases and J 3 bases, leaving 10 bases between the germline ends. The CDR3 DNA sequence: TGTGCCACCAGCACAGACTACAACTACAATGAGCAGTTCTTC. Protein product: CATSTDYNYNEQFF.

This clonotype was picked up many times. The rearrangement uses TRBV7-2 and TRBJ2-4; 7 nucleotides match TRBD1. In germline, CDR1 is SGHTA, CDR2 FQGNSA. Losses at the gene ends were 1 base for V and 0 bases for J; bases not matched to a gene: 12. This CDR3 contains 19 residues. The CDR3 protein is CASSLGRQGLGLAKNIQYF. The CDR3 DNA sequence: TGTGCCAGCAGCTTAGGTCGACAGGGATTGGGGCTAGCCAAAAACATTCAGTACTTC.

The chain joins TRBV29-1 to TRBJ1-2; the D gene is possibly TRBD1 (6 bases). The CDR3 loop spans 12 amino acids. Germline assignment: CDR1 SQVTM and CDR2 ANQGSEA. Trimming took 6 bases from V and 8 from J, leaving 16 bases between them. CDR3 protein: CSVRVGAGGYTF. CDR3 coding DNA: TGCAGCGTCAGGGTGGGGGCAGGCGGCTACACCTTC.

This clonotype showed up just a few times. V is TRBV19 and J is TRBJ1-1; D might be TRBD1 (6 bases). This CDR3 has 15 amino acids. V was shortened by 3 bases and J by 0 bases, with 11 bases between the two germline ends. In germline, CDR1 is LNHDA, CDR2 SQIVND (reference sequence). Here the CDR3 reads CASSMGAVLNTEAFF. The CDR3 DNA sequence: TGTGCCAGTAGTATGGGGGCGGTTTTGAACACTGAAGCTTTCTTT. Looking up the rest from reference TRBV19 and TRBJ1-1 gives the full variable domain: DGGITQSPKYLFRKEGQNVTLSCEQNLNHDAMYWYRQDPGQGLRLIYYSQIVNDFQKGDIAEGYSVSREKKESFPLTVTSAQKNPTAFYLCASSMGAVLNTEAFFGQGTRLTVV.

In its sample, this clonotype was seen many times. The rearrangement joins TRBV7-3 to TRBJ2-1; 10 nucleotides match TRBD2. Germline V gene lookup returns CDR1 SGHTA and CDR2 FQGTGA. The CDR3 is 15 amino acids. V was pared by 5 bases and J by 6 bases, with 7 bases of the junction left unmatched. CDR3 nucleotide sequence: TGTGCCAGCAGCCTACTAGCGGGGACGGCCAATGAGCAGTTCTTC. As protein: CASSLLAGTANEQFF.

The J gene is TRBJ2-7, the V gene TRBV12-5, with D possibly matching TRBD1 (5 bases). Germline V gives CDR1 LGHNT, CDR2 FRNRAP. The CDR3 is 13 residues long. V lost 1 base and J lost 1, with 5 bases in between. The CDR3 sequence is CASGLAGSYEQYF. The CDR3, as DNA: TGTGCTAGTGGTTTGGCAGGGTCCTACGAGCAGTACTTC.

This clonotype turned up a few times. This sequence joins TRBV27 and TRBJ1-1; weak D call: TRBD1 (5 bases). The V end was cut by 4 bases, the J end by 7 bases, with 16 bases between. Germline values: CDR1 MNHEY, CDR2 SMNVEV (reference sequence). The CDR3 loop spans 14 amino acids. CDR3 region: CASSWGPGGSEAFF. DNA of the CDR3: TGTGCCAGCAGTTGGGGACCCGGGGGAAGTGAAGCTTTCTTT.

This clonotype has a count of ten or more. The rearrangement joins TRBV12-3 or TRBV12-4 to TRBJ1-1, with D possibly matching TRBD1 (6 bases). Trimming shortened V by 6 bases and J by 5 bases, and 22 bases separated the two germline ends. The CDR3 is 16 residues long. The CDR3 sequence: CASSPLEGGARTEAFF. The CDR3 DNA reads as TGTGCCAGCAGCCCGCTTGAGGGGGGGGCGAGGACTGAAGCTTTCTTT.

The chain is built from TRBV12-3 or TRBV12-4 and TRBJ2-1, with a tentative D call TRBD2 (6 bases). The CDR3 is made up of 18 amino acids. Between the trimmed V and J ends, which lost 5 bases and 5 bases, there was a span of 25 bases. The CDR3 sequence is CASSPWRTPGTGDNEQFF. The CDR3 bases are TGTGCCAGCAGTCCTTGGCGAACCCCCGGGACTGGTGACAATGAGCAGTTCTTC.

V and J are TRBV28 and TRBJ2-1, with a weak D call TRBD2 (6 bases). The germline V and J ends were trimmed by 6 bases and 0 bases, with 15 bases remaining between them. This CDR3 comprises 16 residues. Germline V lookup: CDR1 MDHEN, CDR2 SYDVKM. The CDR3 is CASSPADGSSYNEQFF. The CDR3 DNA is TGTGCCAGCAGCCCCGCAGACGGGAGCTCCTACAATGAGCAGTTCTTC.

The chain is built from TRBV19 and TRBJ1-5; D perhaps matches TRBD1 (5 bases). V was trimmed by 6 bases and J by 2 bases, leaving 14 bases between them. CDR1 is LNHDA and CDR2 is SQIVND in the germline V gene (reference sequence). The length of the CDR3 is 15 residues. In nucleotides, the CDR3 is TGTGCCAGTAGCCACAGATTACAGGGCAATCAGCCCCAGCATTTT. This encodes CASSHRLQGNQPQHF.

The J gene is TRBJ2-3, the V gene TRBV2; 10 bases align to TRBD2. The germline gives CDR1 SNHLY, CDR2 FYNNEI. The CDR3 sequence is 17 residues long. V lost 7 bases, J lost 0 bases, and 10 bases stayed unmatched. For the CDR3, the DNA is TGTGCCAGCAAGGCTAGCGGGGGTACCCCTAGCACAGATACGCAGTATTTT. Translated, it gives CASKASGGTPSTDTQYF. The variable domain in full, completed from reference TRBV2 and TRBJ2-3, reads EPEVTQTPSHQVTQMGQEVILRCVPISNHLYFYWYRQILGQKVEFLVSFYNNEISEKSEIFDDQFSVERPDGSNFTLKIRSTKLEDSAMYFCASKASGGTPSTDTQYFGPGTRLTVL.

In its sample, this clonotype was seen many times. The rearrangement joins TRBV11-2 to TRBJ2-1; D gene uncertain. The germline CDR1 and CDR2 sequences are SGHAT and FQNNGV. Trimming pared 5 bases from V and 2 bases from J, leaving 4 bases between. The CDR3 extends over 12 amino acids. The CDR3 coding sequence is TGTGCCAGCAGCCCTACCTACAATGAGCAGTTCTTC. This translates into CASSPTYNEQFF.

The chain carries TRBV12-3 or TRBV12-4 and TRBJ2-3; D may be TRBD1 or TRBD2 (5 bases each). This CDR3 has 14 amino acids. The V end lost 7 bases, the J end lost 6 bases, and 17 bases lay between the germline ends. The CDR3 loop reads CASIHRGPGDTQYF. In nucleotides, the CDR3 is TGTGCCAGCATCCATCGGGGACCGGGGGATACGCAGTATTTT.

V usage is TRBV28 and J usage is TRBJ2-7; weak D call: TRBD2 (5 bases). Per germline, CDR1 MDHEN and CDR2 SYDVKM. Between the trimmed V and J ends, which lost 2 bases and 2 bases, there was a span of 16 bases. This CDR3 contains 16 residues. The CDR3 spells CASSLGFGELAYEQYF. Here the CDR3 DNA reads TGTGCCAGCAGTTTAGGGTTCGGGGAGCTTGCCTACGAGCAGTACTTC.

This clonotype appeared a few times. The chain couples TRBV7-3 to TRBJ2-1; possible D gene TRBD2, 6 bases. With 3 bases removed from V and 10 bases from J, the gap between germline ends came to 19 bases. The CDR3 is 15 amino acids. Germline-derived CDR1 and CDR2 are SGHTA and FQGTGA. DNA of the CDR3: TGTGCCAGCAGCTTCGGGACTGCCCCAACGGTGGAGCAGTTCTTC. Translation gives CASSFGTAPTVEQFF.

J is TRBJ2-1 and V is TRBV2, with D tentatively TRBD1 or TRBD2 (5 bases each). Trimming removed 6 bases from V and 10 bases from J, with 25 bases in between. CDR3 length: 16 residues. Germline V CDR1 and CDR2: SNHLY, FYNNEI. In DNA form, the CDR3 reads TGTGCCAGCAGCCACCCGGGGCGGCAGGCTACAAACGAGCAGTTCTTC. It codes for CASSHPGRQATNEQFF.

This sequence joins TRBV12-3 or TRBV12-4 and TRBJ1-4, with TRBD1 matching over 7 bases. This CDR3 has 13 amino acids. The V gene end was trimmed by 6 bases and the J gene end by 2 bases; junction bases not matched to a gene: 0. CDR3 protein: CASRGQTNEKLFF. The DNA for the CDR3 is TGTGCCAGCAGGGGACAGACTAATGAAAAACTGTTTTTT.

CDR3 sequence (DNA): TGTGCCAGCAGCTATCCGGGACAGGGATTAGAGACCCAGTACTTC. This gives the protein CASSYPGQGLETQYF. The rearrangement links TRBV12-3 or TRBV12-4 to TRBJ2-5; TRBD1 agrees at 9 bases. The CDR3 is made up of 15 amino acids. The V gene end was trimmed by 6 bases and the J gene end by 4 bases; junction bases not matched to a gene: 9.

This clonotype was recorded many times. The chain uses TRBV11-1 and TRBJ2-6, with D unclear. V lost 0 bases to trimming and J lost 2 bases, with 5 bases between them. From germline, CDR1 is SGHAT and CDR2 FQDESV (reference sequence). There are 15 residues in the CDR3. The CDR3 DNA reads as TGTGCCAGCAGCTTAGCCAGGACTGGGGCCAACGTCCTGACTTTC. This translates into CASSLARTGANVLTF.

Only a few counts were recorded for this clonotype. The chain employs TRBV4-1 and TRBJ2-1; D remains unclear. V was clipped by 2 bases and J by 9 bases, with 5 bases between them. Germline-derived CDR1 and CDR2 are MGHRA and YSYEKL. This CDR3 is built from 11 residues. DNA for the CDR3: TGCGCCAGCAGCCAAAACCGTGAGCAGTTCTTC. It encodes CASSQNREQFF.